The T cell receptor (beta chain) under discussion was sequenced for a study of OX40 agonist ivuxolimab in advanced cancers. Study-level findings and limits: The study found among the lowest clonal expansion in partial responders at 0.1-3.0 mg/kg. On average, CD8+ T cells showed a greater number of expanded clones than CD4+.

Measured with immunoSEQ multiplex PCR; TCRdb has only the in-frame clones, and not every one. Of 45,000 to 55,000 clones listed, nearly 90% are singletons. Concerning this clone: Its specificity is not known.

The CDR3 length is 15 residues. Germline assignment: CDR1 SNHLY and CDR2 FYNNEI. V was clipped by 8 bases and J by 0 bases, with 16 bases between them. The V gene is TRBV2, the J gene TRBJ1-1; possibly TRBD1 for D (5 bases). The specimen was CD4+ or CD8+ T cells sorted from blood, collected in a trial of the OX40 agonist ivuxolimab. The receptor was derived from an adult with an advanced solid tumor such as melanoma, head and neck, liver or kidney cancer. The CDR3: CASGVVGGLNTEAFF. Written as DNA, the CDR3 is TGTGCCAGCGGGGTAGTCGGGGGACTGAACACTGAAGCTTTCTTT.